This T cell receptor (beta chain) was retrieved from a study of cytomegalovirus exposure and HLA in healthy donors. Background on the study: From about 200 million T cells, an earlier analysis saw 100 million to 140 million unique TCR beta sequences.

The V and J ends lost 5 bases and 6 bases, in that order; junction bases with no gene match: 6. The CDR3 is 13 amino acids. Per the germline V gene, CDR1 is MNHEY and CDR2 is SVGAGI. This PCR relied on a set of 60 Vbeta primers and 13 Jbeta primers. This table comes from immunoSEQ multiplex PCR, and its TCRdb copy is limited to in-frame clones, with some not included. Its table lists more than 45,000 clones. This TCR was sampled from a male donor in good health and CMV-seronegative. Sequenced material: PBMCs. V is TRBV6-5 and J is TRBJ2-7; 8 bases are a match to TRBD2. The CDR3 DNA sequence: TGTGCCAGCAGTGTAGGGACTAGGACCGAGCAGTACTTC. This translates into CASSVGTRTEQYF.